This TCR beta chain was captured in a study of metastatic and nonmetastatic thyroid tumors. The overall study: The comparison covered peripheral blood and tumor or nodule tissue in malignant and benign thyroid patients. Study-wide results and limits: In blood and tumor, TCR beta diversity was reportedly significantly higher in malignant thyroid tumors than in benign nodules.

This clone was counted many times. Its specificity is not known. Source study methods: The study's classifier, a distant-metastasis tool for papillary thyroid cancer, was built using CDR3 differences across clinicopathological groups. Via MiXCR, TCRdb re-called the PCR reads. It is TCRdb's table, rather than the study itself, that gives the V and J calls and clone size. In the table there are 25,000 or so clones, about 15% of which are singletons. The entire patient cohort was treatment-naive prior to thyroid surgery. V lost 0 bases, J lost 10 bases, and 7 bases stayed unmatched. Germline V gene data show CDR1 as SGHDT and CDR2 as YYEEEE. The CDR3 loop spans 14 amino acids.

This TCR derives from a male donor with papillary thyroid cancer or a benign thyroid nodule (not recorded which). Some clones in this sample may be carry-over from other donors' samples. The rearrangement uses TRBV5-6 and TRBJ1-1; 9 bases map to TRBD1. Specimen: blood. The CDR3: CASSLGETGGIAFF. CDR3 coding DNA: TGTGCCAGCAGCTTGGGGGAGACAGGGGGGATAGCTTTCTTT.